This T cell receptor (beta chain) was recorded in a study of naive and memory T cell subsets. This clonotype has just a few counts. The antigen is undetermined. Findings and limits, study-wide: RNA-based TCR counts may shift with T cell activation and differentiation. From naive to CM, EM and EMRA, diversity decreased and Gini increased.

Trimming cost V 0 bases and J 2 bases; bases outside gene matches: 5. The length of the CDR3 is 15 residues. Germline V CDR1 and CDR2: SGHTS, YDEGEE. Separate alpha and beta amplification began at the second PCR step. Both TRBC1 and TRBC2 were covered by a beta constant-region primer of two equimolar oligonucleotides. In TCRdb, the UMI-ligation and nested PCR reads were re-called with MiXCR into one record per CDR3 protein. The profile shows some 36,000 distinct CDR3 sequences, more than 10% of them singletons. Input material: effector memory CD4+ T cells from blood. As to subset: effector memory, CD45RA- CD27-. The sequence was collected from a human donor in good health. The V and J genes are TRBV5-8 and TRBJ2-7; 7 positions agree with TRBD2. CDR3 in DNA: TGTGCCAGCAGCTTGGATGGCGGGGGAGCCTACGAGCAGTACTTC. Protein: CASSLDGGGAYEQYF.